These T cell receptor beta chains were read from a single sample in a study of blood T cell repertoires in COVID-19. TCRdb's table, derived via immunoSEQ multiplex PCR, lists solely in-frame clones and lacks some. This sample yields about 270,000 clones, of which 83% are seen a single time; over 9% belongs to the top ten. Sequenced: peripheral blood. Source of these receptors: a woman between 50 and 59 years old who had recovered from COVID-19. The CDR3 runs from the conserved cysteine through the conserved F or W. A D gene is named only where the DNA matches it firmly. Size is omitted from some rows. Given values are once, few, many or a class for expanded clones.

clone_size j_call d_call v_call cdr3_nt cdr3_aa
- TRBJ2-5 - TRBV7-2 TGTGCCAGCAGCTCGGACTCTATGTACCAAGAGACCCAGTACTTC CASSSDSMYQETQYF
- TRBJ2-3 TRBD1 TRBV5-8 TGTGCCAGCAGCTTGGGGGGACAGAGATACACAGATACGCAGTATTTT CASSLGGQRYTDTQYF
- TRBJ2-1 - TRBV19 TGTGCCAGTAGTATGCAGGGCGGCTCCTACAATGAGCAGTTCTTC CASSMQGGSYNEQFF
- TRBJ2-5 - TRBV29-1 TGCAGCTTCCGTACCAAGAGGGAGACCCAGTACTTC CSFRTKRETQYF
once TRBJ2-3 - TRBV29-1 TGCAGCGTTTTGGTCAGGAGCACAGATACGCAGTATTTT CSVLVRSTDTQYF
- TRBJ2-7 - TRBV3-1/TRBV3-2 TGTGCCAGCAGCCAAGTCCGCTACGAGCAGTACTTC CASSQVRYEQYF
- TRBJ2-7 - TRBV28 TGTGCCAGCAGTTGGGGGACTGTGAACTACGAGCAGTACTTC CASSWGTVNYEQYF
- TRBJ1-2 TRBD1 TRBV5-6 TGTGCCAGCAGCAAGACAGGGGGACCCTATGGCTACACCTTC CASSKTGGPYGYTF
- TRBJ1-1 - TRBV5-6 TGTGCCAGCAGCTTGTGGACAGTGAACACTGAAGCTTTCTTT CASSLWTVNTEAFF
- TRBJ1-1 TRBD1 TRBV9 TGTGCCAGCAGCGTAGAAGGGACAGGGGGCTACACTGAAGCTTTCTTT CASSVEGTGGYTEAFF
- TRBJ2-1 TRBD2 TRBV27 TGTGCCAGCAGTTTGGCCCCGGGGGGGGGCAAAGGGGAGCAGTTCTTC CASSLAPGGGKGEQFF
- TRBJ2-7 - TRBV5-1 TGCGCCAGCAGCCCCAGACAGGGGACGGGCGGGGGATCCTACGAGCAGTACTTC CASSPRQGTGGGSYEQYF
- TRBJ1-5 TRBD1 TRBV28 TGTGCCAGCAGTTTTCGCCTACTCGGGACAGGTAGCAATCAGCCCCAGCATTTT CASSFRLLGTGSNQPQHF
- TRBJ2-1 TRBD1 TRBV7-2 TGTGCCAGCAGCTTACGGGACAGGGTCTACAATGAGCAGTTCTTC CASSLRDRVYNEQFF
once TRBJ2-3 TRBD2 TRBV7-3 TGTGCCAGCAGCGATAGCGGGACGTATTCAGATACGCAGTATTTT CASSDSGTYSDTQYF
- TRBJ2-3 TRBD2 TRBV4-2 TGTGCCAGCAGCCAAGAGGAGCGGGGGCCGGGGACGCAGTATTTT CASSQEERGPGTQYF
- TRBJ1-3 TRBD1 TRBV19 TGTGCCAGTGGACAGACAGGGGGAAACACCATATATTTT CASGQTGGNTIYF
- TRBJ2-7 - TRBV27 TGTGCCAGCAGTCCCCTGTCCTACAGCTACGAGCAGTACTTC CASSPLSYSYEQYF
few TRBJ1-6 - TRBV19 TGTGCCAGTAGTATCCTCGATTCACCCCTCCACTTT CASSILDSPLHF
- TRBJ1-2 - TRBV4-1 TGCGCCAGCAGCCCCCGGACGGACAGCCTAAACTATGGCTACACCTTC CASSPRTDSLNYGYTF
- TRBJ1-6 TRBD1 TRBV7-8 TGTGCCAGCAGCACGGGACAGGGGAATTCACCCCTCCACTTT CASSTGQGNSPLHF
- TRBJ2-7 - TRBV28 TGTGCCAGCAGGGAGACAGGATACGAGCAGTACTTC CASRETGYEQYF
- TRBJ2-7 TRBD1 TRBV6-5 TGTGCCAGCAGTTACTCCGGGACAGGGGCAAATTACGAGCAGTACTTC CASSYSGTGANYEQYF
- TRBJ2-7 TRBD2 TRBV7-6 TGTGCCAGCAGCCGAGCGGGGGGGCCGGACGAGCAGTACTTC CASSRAGGPDEQYF
- TRBJ1-5 TRBD1 TRBV28 TGTGCCAGCAGTCCAAGGACAGGGCGGTTTGTAGGCAATCAGCCCCAGCATTTT CASSPRTGRFVGNQPQHF
- TRBJ2-2 TRBD2 TRBV9 TGTGCCAGCAGCCTGAACCTAGCGGGAGGGGACACCGGGGAGCTGTTTTTT CASSLNLAGGDTGELFF
few TRBJ2-3 - TRBV3-1/TRBV3-2 TGTGCCAGCAGCCAAGGAGAGGCAGATACGCAGTATTTT CASSQGEADTQYF
- TRBJ1-3 - TRBV28 TGTGCCAGCAGTTTCCTCAGCTCTGGAAACACCATATATTTT CASSFLSSGNTIYF
- TRBJ2-1 TRBD1 TRBV7-8 TGTGCCAGCAGCTCGGGACAGCGGAATGAGCAGTTCTTC CASSSGQRNEQFF
- TRBJ2-2 - TRBV12-2 TGTGCAAGTCGTCTCACAGGGGGCCGCGGCACCGGGGAGCTGTTTTTT CASRLTGGRGTGELFF
- TRBJ2-5 TRBD1 TRBV5-1 TGCGCCAGCAGGATGGGACAGCAAGAGACCCAGTACTTC CASRMGQQETQYF
- TRBJ2-5 - TRBV4-2 TGTGCCAGCAGCCAAGAAGAGCGCTGGGAGACCCAGTACTTC CASSQEERWETQYF
- TRBJ1-1 TRBD1 TRBV12-3/TRBV12-4 TGTGCCAGCAGTCCGGGACAGGGCGATGAAGCTTTCTTT CASSPGQGDEAFF
- TRBJ2-3 TRBD2 TRBV14 TGTGCCAGCAGCCAAGTGGGCGGGGGAGTCACAGATACGCAGTATTTT CASSQVGGGVTDTQYF
few TRBJ2-7 TRBD2 TRBV24-1 TGTGCCACCAGTGATCCTAGCGGTAATAACGAGCAGTACTTC CATSDPSGNNEQYF
- TRBJ1-2 TRBD1 TRBV28 TGTGCCAGCAGTTCCGGGACAGCTAACTATGGCTACACCTTC CASSSGTANYGYTF
- TRBJ2-7 TRBD1 TRBV7-9 TGTGCCAGCACAAAGCAGGGGGCGCGGGAGCAGTACTTC CASTKQGAREQYF
- TRBJ1-2 - TRBV3-1/TRBV3-2 TGTGCCAGCAGCCAGGACACTCAGGGATACGATGGCTACACCTTC CASSQDTQGYDGYTF
- TRBJ1-2 - TRBV7-8 TGTGCCAGCAGCTTAGGGCCCGGACAAGGTTCAAACTATGGCTACACCTTC CASSLGPGQGSNYGYTF
- TRBJ2-1 TRBD2 TRBV6-2/TRBV6-3 TGTGCCAGCAGTTACGTTGGGGGCGCTAGCGGGGGGTACAATGAGCAGTTCTTC CASSYVGGASGGYNEQFF
- TRBJ1-3 - TRBV10-1 TGCGCCAGGATAGACGGGAGCTCTGGAAACACCATATATTTT CARIDGSSGNTIYF
- TRBJ1-2 TRBD1 TRBV19 TGTGCCAGTAGTACAGGGGACAGCTTAAACTATGGCTACACCTTC CASSTGDSLNYGYTF
- TRBJ2-1 TRBD2 TRBV15 TGTGCCACCAGCAGATTAGCGGGCTCCTACAATGAGCAGTTCTTC CATSRLAGSYNEQFF
- TRBJ2-2 TRBD2 TRBV11-3 TGTGCCAGCAGGTCAACTAGCGGGAATCAGGTCGGGGAGCTGTTTTTT CASRSTSGNQVGELFF
- TRBJ2-7 - TRBV30 TGTGCCTGGAGTGGGTCCAGGGCCTCCTACGAGCAGTACTTC CAWSGSRASYEQYF
- TRBJ1-2 - TRBV10-3 TGTGCCATCACCCTGGGGGCGGGTAACGGCTACACCTTC CAITLGAGNGYTF
once TRBJ1-5 - TRBV28 TGTGCCAGCAGTTTCCTGGGGGGAGGGCCCCAGCATTTT CASSFLGGGPQHF
- TRBJ2-3 - TRBV18 TGTGCCAGCTCCCTCACGAGGGAAGATACGCAGTATTTT CASSLTREDTQYF
- TRBJ2-2 TRBD2 TRBV6-2/TRBV6-3 TGTGCCAGCAGTTACAGTAGCGGGCAAGGCGGGGAGCTGTTTTTT CASSYSSGQGGELFF
- TRBJ1-6 TRBD1 TRBV7-9 TGTGCCAGCAGCCCACGGGGGGGGACAGAAAGTTCACCCCTCCACTTT CASSPRGGTESSPLHF
- TRBJ1-3 TRBD1 TRBV5-4 TGTGCCAGCAGCTTGGGACAGGGATTAGGAAACACCATATATTTT CASSLGQGLGNTIYF
- TRBJ2-7 TRBD2 TRBV6-2/TRBV6-3 TGTGCCAGCAGTTACTATTGGACTAGCGGGGGACTCTCCTACGAGCAGTACTTC CASSYYWTSGGLSYEQYF
- TRBJ2-7 TRBD2 TRBV18 TGTGCCAGCTCGGGGGGACTAGAATCTTACGAGCAGTACTTC CASSGGLESYEQYF
- TRBJ1-5 - TRBV6-2/TRBV6-3 TGTGCCAGCAGTTACTCGTCCGAGGGTCAGCCCCAGCATTTT CASSYSSEGQPQHF
few TRBJ2-2 - TRBV27 TGTGCCAGCAGTTTACACGCAGGGGATATCGGGGAGCTGTTTTTT CASSLHAGDIGELFF
- TRBJ2-1 - TRBV6-6 TGTGCCAGCAGTTACCCGGGAGAGCTCATAGGTGAGCAGTTCTTC CASSYPGELIGEQFF
- TRBJ1-6 - TRBV28 TGTGCCAGCAGTTTACGCGGCTCCTATAATTCACCCCTCCACTTT CASSLRGSYNSPLHF
- TRBJ1-2 - TRBV7-3 TGTGCCAGCAGCTTATTTCCGGTCAACTATGGCTACACCTTC CASSLFPVNYGYTF
- TRBJ2-7 - TRBV3-1/TRBV3-2 TGTGCCAGCAGTTTGAGGGGGTACGACGAGCAGTACTTC CASSLRGYDEQYF
few TRBJ2-7 - TRBV4-3 TGCGCCAGCAGCCAAGATCTGTCTTTCTCCTACGAGCAGTACTTC CASSQDLSFSYEQYF